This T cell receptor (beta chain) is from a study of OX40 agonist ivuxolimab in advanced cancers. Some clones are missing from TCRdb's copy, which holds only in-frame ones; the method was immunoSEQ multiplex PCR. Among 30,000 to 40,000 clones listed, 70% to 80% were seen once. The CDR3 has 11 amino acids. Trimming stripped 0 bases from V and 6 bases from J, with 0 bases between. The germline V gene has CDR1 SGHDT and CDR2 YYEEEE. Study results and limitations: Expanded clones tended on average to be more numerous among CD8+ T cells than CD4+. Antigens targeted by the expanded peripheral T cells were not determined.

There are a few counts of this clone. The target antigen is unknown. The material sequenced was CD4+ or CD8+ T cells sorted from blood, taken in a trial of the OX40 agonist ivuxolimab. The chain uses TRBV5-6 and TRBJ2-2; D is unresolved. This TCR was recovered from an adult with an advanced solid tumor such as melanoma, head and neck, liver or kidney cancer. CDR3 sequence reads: CASSLAGELFF. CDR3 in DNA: TGTGCCAGCAGCTTGGCCGGGGAGCTGTTTTTT.